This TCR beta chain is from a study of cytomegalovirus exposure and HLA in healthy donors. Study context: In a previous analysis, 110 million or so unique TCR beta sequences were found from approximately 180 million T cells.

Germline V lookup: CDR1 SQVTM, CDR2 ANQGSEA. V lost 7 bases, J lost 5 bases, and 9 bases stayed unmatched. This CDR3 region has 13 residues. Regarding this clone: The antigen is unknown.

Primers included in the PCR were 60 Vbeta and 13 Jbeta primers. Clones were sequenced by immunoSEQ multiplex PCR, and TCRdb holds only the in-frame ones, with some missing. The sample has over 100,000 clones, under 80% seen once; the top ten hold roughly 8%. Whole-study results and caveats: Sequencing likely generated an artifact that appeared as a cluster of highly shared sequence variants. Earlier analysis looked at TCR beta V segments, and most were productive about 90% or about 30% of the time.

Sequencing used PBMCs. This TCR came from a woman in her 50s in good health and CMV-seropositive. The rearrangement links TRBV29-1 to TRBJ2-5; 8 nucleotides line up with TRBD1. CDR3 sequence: CSAGTGYDETQYF. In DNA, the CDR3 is TGCAGCGCCGGGACAGGTTATGACGAGACCCAGTACTTC.